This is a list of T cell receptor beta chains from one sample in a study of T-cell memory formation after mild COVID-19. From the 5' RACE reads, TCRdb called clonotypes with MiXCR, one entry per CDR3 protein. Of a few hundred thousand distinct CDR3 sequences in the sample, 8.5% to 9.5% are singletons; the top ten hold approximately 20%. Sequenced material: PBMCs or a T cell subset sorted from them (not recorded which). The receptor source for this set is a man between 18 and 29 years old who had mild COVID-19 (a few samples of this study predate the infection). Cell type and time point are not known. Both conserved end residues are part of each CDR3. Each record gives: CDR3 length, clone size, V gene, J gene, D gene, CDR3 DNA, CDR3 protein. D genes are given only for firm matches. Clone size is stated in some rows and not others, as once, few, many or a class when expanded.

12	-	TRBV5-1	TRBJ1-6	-	TGCGCCAGCAGCTTGGCGAATTCACCCCTCCACTTT	CASSLANSPLHF
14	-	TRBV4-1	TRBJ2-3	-	TGCGCCAGCAGCCAAGCCCAAACTCCAGATACGCAGTATTTT	CASSQAQTPDTQYF
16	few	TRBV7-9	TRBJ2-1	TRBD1	TGTGCCAGCAGCTTAGTCTTGGGGGACAGAGAACGAGAGCAGTTCTTC	CASSLVLGDREREQFF
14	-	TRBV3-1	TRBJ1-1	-	TGTGCCAGCAGCCAAGATTCTGGGGGGACTGAAGCTTTCTTT	CASSQDSGGTEAFF
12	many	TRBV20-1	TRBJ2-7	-	TGCAGTGCTAGTCAGGGCACCTACGAGCAGTACTTC	CSASQGTYEQYF
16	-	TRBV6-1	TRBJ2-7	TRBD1	TGTGCCAGCAGTGCCGACAGGGCGGTAGGGGTCTACGAGCAGTACTTC	CASSADRAVGVYEQYF
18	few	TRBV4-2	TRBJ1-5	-	TGTGCCAGCAGCCTTAAGATGGGGCCAGGAGGGAGCAATCAGCCCCAGCATTTT	CASSLKMGPGGSNQPQHF
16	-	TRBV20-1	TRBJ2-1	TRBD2	TGCAGAACTACGTACCTAGCGGGGAGAGGCCCCAATGAGCAGTTCTTC	CRTTYLAGRGPNEQFF
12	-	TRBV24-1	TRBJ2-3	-	TGTGCCACCAGTGATTTCGGGGATACGCAGTATTTT	CATSDFGDTQYF
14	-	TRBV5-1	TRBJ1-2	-	TGCGCCAGCAGCGGCTCTTTAGCTAACTATGGCTACACCTTC	CASSGSLANYGYTF
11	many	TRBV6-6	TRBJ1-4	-	TGTGCCAGCAGTTATAATGAAAAACTGTTTTTT	CASSYNEKLFF
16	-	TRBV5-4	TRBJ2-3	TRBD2	TGTGCCAGCAGCTTGGATCCAGCGGGGGGGCCAACCACGCAGTATTTT	CASSLDPAGGPTTQYF
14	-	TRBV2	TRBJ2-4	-	TGTGCCAGCAAAGCCCGGGAAGGGCTTGACATTCAGTACTTC	CASKAREGLDIQYF
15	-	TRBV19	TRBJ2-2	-	TGTGCCAGTAGTGCGGGGCCCGCGAACACCGGGGAGCTGTTTTTT	CASSAGPANTGELFF
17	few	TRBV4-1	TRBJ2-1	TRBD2	TGCGCCAGCAGCCCGAATGGGCCAGCGGGGATCTACAATGAGCAGTTCTTC	CASSPNGPAGIYNEQFF
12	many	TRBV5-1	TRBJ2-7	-	TGCGCCAGCAGCCGGGGCGAGAACGAGCAGTACTTC	CASSRGENEQYF
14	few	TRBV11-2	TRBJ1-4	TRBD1	TGTGCCAGCAGCCGTGGACAGGGGAGTGAAAAACTGTTTTTT	CASSRGQGSEKLFF
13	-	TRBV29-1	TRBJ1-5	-	TGCAGCGTTAGGCTGAATAGCAATCAGCCCCAGCATTTT	CSVRLNSNQPQHF
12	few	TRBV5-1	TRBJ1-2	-	TGCGCCAGCAGCCTGCCCGGATACCAGGAGACCTTC	CASSLPGYQETF
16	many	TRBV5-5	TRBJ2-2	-	TGTGCCAGCAGCTTGTATCCGGCCTTGAACACCGGGGAGCTGTTTTTT	CASSLYPALNTGELFF
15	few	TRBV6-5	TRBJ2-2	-	TGTGCCAGCAGTCGGCGTTTGGCGAACACCGGGGAGCTGTTTTTT	CASSRRLANTGELFF
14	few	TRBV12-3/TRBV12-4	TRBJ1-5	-	TGTGCCAGTGCCCCGGACGGCAGCAATCAGCCCCAGCATTTT	CASAPDGSNQPQHF
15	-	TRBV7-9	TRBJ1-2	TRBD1	TGTGCCAGCAGCTTACGCGGACAGGGGCTGGATGGCTACACCTTC	CASSLRGQGLDGYTF
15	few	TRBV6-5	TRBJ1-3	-	TGTGCCAGCAGTTACGACAGTTCACCTGGAAACACCATATATTTT	CASSYDSSPGNTIYF
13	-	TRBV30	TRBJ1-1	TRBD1	TGTGCCTGGAGCACAGGGGGCTTATTTGAAGCTTTCTTT	CAWSTGGLFEAFF
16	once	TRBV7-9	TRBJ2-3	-	TGTGCCAGCAGCTTACCAGGGATATACCACACAGATACGCAGTATTTT	CASSLPGIYHTDTQYF
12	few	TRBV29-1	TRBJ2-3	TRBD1	TGCAGCGTAAGACAGGGTACAGATACGCAGTATTTT	CSVRQGTDTQYF
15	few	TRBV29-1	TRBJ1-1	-	TGCAGCGCCGAGGGGCAGGGTGGTAAGAACACTGAAGCTTTCTTT	CSAEGQGGKNTEAFF
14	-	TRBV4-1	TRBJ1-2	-	-	CASILDRVAYGYTF
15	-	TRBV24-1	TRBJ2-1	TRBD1	TGTGCCACCAGTGACCCGGGACAGGGGGAGGGTGAGCAGTTCTTC	CATSDPGQGEGEQFF
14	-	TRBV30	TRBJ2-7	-	TGTGCCTGGCACCCCCCGAGGTCCGTGAGCGAGCAGTACTTC	CAWHPPRSVSEQYF
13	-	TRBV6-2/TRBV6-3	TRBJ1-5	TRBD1	TGTGCCAGCAGCCCGGACAGGGCTCAGCCCCAGCATTTT	CASSPDRAQPQHF
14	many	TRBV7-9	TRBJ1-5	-	TGTGCCAGCAGCCTAGGATTCGGGAATCAGCCCCAGCATTTT	CASSLGFGNQPQHF
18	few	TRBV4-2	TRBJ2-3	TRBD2	TGTGCCAGCAGCCAAGATTGGACTAGCGGGGGGAGCACAGATACGCAGTATTTT	CASSQDWTSGGSTDTQYF
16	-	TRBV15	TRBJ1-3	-	TGTGCCACCAGCAGAGACCCAGGGCTGGCTGGAAACACCATATATTTT	CATSRDPGLAGNTIYF
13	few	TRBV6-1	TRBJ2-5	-	TGTGCCAGATCAGCGGGTTCGGGGGAGACCCAGTACTTC	CARSAGSGETQYF
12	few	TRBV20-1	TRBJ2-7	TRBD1	TGCAGTGCGACAGGGCTCCTCTACGAGCAGTACTTC	CSATGLLYEQYF
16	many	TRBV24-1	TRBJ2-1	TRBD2	TGTGCCACCAGTGGCAATAGCGGGGGAGACTACAATGAGCAGTTCTTC	CATSGNSGGDYNEQFF
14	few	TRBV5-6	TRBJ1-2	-	TGTGCCAGCAGCCCTTGGGGGGGGAGCTATGGCTACACCTTC	CASSPWGGSYGYTF